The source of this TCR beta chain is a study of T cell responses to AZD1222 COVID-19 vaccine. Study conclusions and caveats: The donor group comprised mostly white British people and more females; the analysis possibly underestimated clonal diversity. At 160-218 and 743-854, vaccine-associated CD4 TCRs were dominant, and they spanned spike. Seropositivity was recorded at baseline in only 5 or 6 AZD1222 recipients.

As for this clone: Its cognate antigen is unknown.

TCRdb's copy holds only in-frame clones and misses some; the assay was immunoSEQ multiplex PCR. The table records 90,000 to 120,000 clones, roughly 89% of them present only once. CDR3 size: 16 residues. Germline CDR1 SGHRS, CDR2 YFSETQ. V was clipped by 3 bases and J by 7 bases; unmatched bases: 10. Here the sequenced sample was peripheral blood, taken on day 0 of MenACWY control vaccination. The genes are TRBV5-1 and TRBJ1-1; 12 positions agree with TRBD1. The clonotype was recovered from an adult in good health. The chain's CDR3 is CASSSRPGQGAIEAFF. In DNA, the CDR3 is TGCGCCAGCAGCTCCCGCCCGGGACAGGGGGCGATTGAAGCTTTCTTT. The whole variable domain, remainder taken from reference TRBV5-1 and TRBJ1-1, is KAGVTQTPRYLIKTRGQQVTLSCSPISGHRSVSWYQQTPGQGLQFLFEYFSETQRNKGNFPGRFSGRQFSNSRSEMNVSTLELGDSALYLCASSSRPGQGAIEAFFGQGTRLTVV.